This T cell receptor beta chain was sequenced in a study of T cell responses to AZD1222 COVID-19 vaccine. Overall study findings and caveats: At baseline, just a handful of AZD1222 recipients tested seropositive. All repertoire sampling was performed exclusively after the peak T cell response. Clonal diversity was possibly underestimated, and white British individuals and females predominated among donors.

Concerning this clone: Its cognate antigen is unknown.

The data were produced by immunoSEQ multiplex PCR, yet TCRdb's version contains in-frame clones alone and is incomplete. The table includes under 150,000 clones, about nine tenths detected once. Germline V gives CDR1 MDHEN, CDR2 SYDVKM. Trimming took off 7 bases at V and 0 bases at J, with 9 bases between the two ends. The CDR3 has 13 residues. The J gene is TRBJ2-5, the V gene TRBV28; the D is unclear. The sequencing here drew on peripheral blood, taken on day 0 of AZD1222 vaccination. The sequence came from an adult in good health. In DNA form, the CDR3 reads TGTGCCAGCAACTCAAGGTACCAAGAGACCCAGTACTTC. The encoded protein is CASNSRYQETQYF.